This T cell receptor (beta chain) appears in the sequencing data of a study of blood T cell repertoires in COVID-19. Overall study context: Specimens from acute and convalescent COVID-19 originated in the United States, Italy and Spain.

Seattle-derived patients entered the study during active infection and were followed longitudinally. Germline CDR1 SGHRS, CDR2 YFSETQ. The CDR3 totals 11 residues. V lost 2 bases to trimming and J lost 8 bases, with 7 bases between them. Generated by immunoSEQ multiplex PCR, the TCRdb table keeps only in-frame clones and is missing some. Counted here are around 460,000 clones, about 87% occurring once; the ten biggest clones make up 0.65% to 1%. The clonotype originates from a man aged 18 to 29 with COVID-19, enrolled during active disease. The sample was peripheral blood. The chain employs TRBV5-1 and TRBJ1-1, with a weak D call TRBD1 (5 bases). The CDR3 coding sequence is TGCGCCAGCAGCTTAGGGGCCGAAGCTTTCTTT. The encoded protein is CASSLGAEAFF. Supplemented by reference TRBV5-1 and TRBJ1-1, the full variable domain reads KAGVTQTPRYLIKTRGQQVTLSCSPISGHRSVSWYQQTPGQGLQFLFEYFSETQRNKGNFPGRFSGRQFSNSRSEMNVSTLELGDSALYLCASSLGAEAFFGQGTRLTVV.